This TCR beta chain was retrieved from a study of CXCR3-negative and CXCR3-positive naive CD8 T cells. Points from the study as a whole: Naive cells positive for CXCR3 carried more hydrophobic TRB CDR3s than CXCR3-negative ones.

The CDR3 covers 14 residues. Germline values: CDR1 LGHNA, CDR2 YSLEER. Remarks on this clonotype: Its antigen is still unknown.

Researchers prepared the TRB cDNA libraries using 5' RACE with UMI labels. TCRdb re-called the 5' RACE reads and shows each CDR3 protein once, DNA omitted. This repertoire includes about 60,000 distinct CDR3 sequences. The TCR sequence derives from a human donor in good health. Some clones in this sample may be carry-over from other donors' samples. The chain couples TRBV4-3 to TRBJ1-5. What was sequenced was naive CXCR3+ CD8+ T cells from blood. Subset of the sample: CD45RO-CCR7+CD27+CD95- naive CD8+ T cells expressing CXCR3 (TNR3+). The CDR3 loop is CASSQDRANQPQHF.